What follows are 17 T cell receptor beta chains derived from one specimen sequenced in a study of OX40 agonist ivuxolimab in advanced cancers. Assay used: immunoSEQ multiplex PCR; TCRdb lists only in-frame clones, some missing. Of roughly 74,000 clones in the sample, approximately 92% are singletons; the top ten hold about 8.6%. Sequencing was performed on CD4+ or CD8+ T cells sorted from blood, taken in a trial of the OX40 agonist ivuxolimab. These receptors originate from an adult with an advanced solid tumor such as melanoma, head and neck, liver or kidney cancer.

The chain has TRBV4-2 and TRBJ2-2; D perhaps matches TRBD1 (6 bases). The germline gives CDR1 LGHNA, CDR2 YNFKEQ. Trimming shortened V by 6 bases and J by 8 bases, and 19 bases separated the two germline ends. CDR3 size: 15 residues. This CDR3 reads CASSLRDILTGELFF. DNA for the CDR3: TGTGCCAGCAGTCTCCGGGACATTTTGACGGGGGAGCTGTTTTTT.

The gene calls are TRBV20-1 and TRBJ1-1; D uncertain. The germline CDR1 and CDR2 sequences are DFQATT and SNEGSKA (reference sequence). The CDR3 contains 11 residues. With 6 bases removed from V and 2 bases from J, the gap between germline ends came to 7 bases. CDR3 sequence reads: CSALLNTEAFF. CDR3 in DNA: TGCAGTGCCCTATTAAACACTGAAGCTTTCTTT.

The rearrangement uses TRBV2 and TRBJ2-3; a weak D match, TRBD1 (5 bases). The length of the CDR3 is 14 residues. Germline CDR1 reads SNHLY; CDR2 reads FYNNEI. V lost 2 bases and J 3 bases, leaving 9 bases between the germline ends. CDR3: CASSERGLTDTQYF. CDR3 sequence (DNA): TGTGCCAGCAGTGAAAGGGGCCTTACAGATACGCAGTATTTT.

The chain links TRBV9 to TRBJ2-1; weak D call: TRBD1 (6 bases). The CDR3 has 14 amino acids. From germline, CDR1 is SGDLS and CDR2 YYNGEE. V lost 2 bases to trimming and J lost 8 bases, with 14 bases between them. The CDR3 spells CASSVGRGVDEQFF. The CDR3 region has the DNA TGTGCCAGCAGCGTGGGCAGGGGTGTGGATGAGCAGTTCTTC.

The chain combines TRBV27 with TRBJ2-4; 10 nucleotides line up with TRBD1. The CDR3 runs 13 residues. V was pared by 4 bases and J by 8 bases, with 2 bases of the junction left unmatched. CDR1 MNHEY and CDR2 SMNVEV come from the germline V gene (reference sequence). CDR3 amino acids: CASSSGTGDIQYF. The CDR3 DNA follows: TGTGCCAGCAGTTCCGGGACAGGGGACATTCAGTACTTC.

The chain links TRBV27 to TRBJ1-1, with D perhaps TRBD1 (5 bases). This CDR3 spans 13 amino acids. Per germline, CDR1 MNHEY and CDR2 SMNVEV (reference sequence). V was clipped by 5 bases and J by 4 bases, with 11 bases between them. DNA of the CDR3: TGTGCCAGCAGTCCCGGTAGGGGCACTGAAGCTTTCTTT. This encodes CASSPGRGTEAFF.

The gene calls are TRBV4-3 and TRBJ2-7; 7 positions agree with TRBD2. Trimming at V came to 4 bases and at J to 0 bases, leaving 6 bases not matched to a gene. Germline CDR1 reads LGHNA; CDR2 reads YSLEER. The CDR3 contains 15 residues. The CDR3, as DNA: TGCGCCAGCAGCCTAACTAGCGAGGGCTCCTACGAGCAGTACTTC. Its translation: CASSLTSEGSYEQYF.

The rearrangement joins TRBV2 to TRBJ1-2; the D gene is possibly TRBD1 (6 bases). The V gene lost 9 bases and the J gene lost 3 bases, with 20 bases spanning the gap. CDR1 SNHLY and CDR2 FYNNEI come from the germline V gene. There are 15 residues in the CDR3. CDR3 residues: CARPPGARSDYGYTF. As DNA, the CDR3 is TGTGCCAGGCCCCCGGGGGCCAGGTCGGACTATGGCTACACCTTC. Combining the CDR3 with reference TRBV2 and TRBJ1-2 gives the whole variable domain EPEVTQTPSHQVTQMGQEVILRCVPISNHLYFYWYRQILGQKVEFLVSFYNNEISEKSEIFDDQFSVERPDGSNFTLKIRSTKLEDSAMYFCARPPGARSDYGYTFGSGTRLTVV.

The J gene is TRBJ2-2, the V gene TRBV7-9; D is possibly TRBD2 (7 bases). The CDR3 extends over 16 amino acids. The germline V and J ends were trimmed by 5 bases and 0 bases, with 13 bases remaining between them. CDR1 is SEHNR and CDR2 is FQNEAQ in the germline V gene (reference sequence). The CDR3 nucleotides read TGTGCCAGCAGCCCACCCGGGGGGCCGAACACCGGGGAGCTGTTTTTT. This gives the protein CASSPPGGPNTGELFF.

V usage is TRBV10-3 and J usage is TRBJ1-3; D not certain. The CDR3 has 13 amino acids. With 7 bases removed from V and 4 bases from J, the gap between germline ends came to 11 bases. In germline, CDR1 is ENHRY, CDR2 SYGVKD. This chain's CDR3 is CAITASGGNTIYF. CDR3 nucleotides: TGTGCCATCACCGCGTCGGGGGGAAACACCATATATTTT.

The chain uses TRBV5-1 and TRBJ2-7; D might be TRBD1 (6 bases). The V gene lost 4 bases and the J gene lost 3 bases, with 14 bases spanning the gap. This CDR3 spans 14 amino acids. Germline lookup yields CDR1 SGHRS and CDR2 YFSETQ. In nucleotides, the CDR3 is TGCGCCAGCAGCCTTTCAGGGGTGGGCTACGAGCAGTACTTC. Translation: CASSLSGVGYEQYF.

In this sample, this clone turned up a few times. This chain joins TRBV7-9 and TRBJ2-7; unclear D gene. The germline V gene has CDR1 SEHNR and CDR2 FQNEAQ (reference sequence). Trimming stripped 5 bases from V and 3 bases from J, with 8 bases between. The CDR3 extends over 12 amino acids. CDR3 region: CASSPPGYEQYF. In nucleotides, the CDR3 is TGTGCCAGCAGCCCCCCGGGCTACGAGCAGTACTTC.

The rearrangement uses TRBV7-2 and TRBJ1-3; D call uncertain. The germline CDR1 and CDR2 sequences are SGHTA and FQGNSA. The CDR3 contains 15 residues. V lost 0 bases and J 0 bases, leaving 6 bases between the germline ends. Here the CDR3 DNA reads TGTGCCAGCAGCTTAGCCGAAGGCTCTGGAAACACCATATATTTT. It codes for CASSLAEGSGNTIYF.

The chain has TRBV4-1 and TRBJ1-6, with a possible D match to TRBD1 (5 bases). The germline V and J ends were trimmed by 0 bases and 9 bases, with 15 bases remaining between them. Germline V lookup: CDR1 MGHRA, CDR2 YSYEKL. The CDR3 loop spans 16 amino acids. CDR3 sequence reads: CASSQDLGGTGSPLHF. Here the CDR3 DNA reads TGCGCCAGCAGCCAAGATTTGGGGGGGACCGGTTCACCCCTCCACTTT.

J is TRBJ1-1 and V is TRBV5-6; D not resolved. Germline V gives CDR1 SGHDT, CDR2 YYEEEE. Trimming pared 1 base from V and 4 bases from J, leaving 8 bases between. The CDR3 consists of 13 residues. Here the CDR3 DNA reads TGTGCCAGCAGCTTGTGGACCCCCACTGAAGCTTTCTTT. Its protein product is CASSLWTPTEAFF.

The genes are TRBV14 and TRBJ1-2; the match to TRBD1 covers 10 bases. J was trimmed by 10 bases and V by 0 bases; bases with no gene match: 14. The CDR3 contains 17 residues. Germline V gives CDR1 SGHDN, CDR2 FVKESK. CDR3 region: CASSQDRTGGPFGFYTF. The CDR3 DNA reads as TGTGCCAGCAGCCAAGATAGGACAGGGGGACCCTTCGGGTTCTACACCTTC.

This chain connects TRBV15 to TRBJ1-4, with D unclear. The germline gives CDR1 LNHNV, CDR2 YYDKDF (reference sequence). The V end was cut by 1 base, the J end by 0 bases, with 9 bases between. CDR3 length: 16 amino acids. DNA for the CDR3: TGTGCCACCAGCAGAGCACGGGGAGCAACTAATGAAAAACTGTTTTTT. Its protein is CATSRARGATNEKLFF.